This T cell receptor beta chain is from a study of T cell changes during pregnancy in multiple sclerosis. The assay was immunoSEQ multiplex PCR, and TCRdb's table has in-frame clones only and misses some. In the table there are about 110,000 clones, 85% to 95% of which are singletons. The clonotype was recovered from a female donor with multiple sclerosis, enrolled in a pregnancy study. Sequenced here: peripheral blood, sampled after pregnancy.

CDR3 nucleotide sequence: TGTGCCAGCAGTTCGTACCGGGACAGGGCCAACTATGGCTACACCTTC. Protein: CASSSYRDRANYGYTF. This chain joins TRBV28 and TRBJ1-2; 9 bases are shared with TRBD1. Losses at the gene ends were 4 bases for V and 2 bases for J; bases not matched to a gene: 8. Germline-derived CDR1 and CDR2 are MDHEN and SYDVKM. CDR3 length equals 16 residues.